Many counts were recorded for the clone carrying this TCR beta chain. This specimen comes from a study of T cells in Graves' hyperthyroidism and ophthalmopathy. This CDR3 region has 12 residues. In germline, CDR1 is LGHDT, CDR2 YNNKEL (reference sequence). Trimming took 2 bases from V and 10 from J, leaving 9 bases between them. TCR beta CDR3 sequences were amplified from RNA transcripts. HTBI primers were used for first-round RT-PCR of the TCR CDR3. TCRdb processed the multiplex PCR reads anew with MiXCR; each CDR3 protein has one entry. The table records roughly 600,000 distinct CDR3 sequences, more than 12% of them present only once.

The TCR originated in a woman aged 45 to 65 with Graves' ophthalmopathy. This rearrangement joins TRBV3-1 to TRBJ2-1; unclear D gene. The sample taken for sequencing was blood. CDR3 coding DNA: TGTGCCAGCAGCCAATTGCTCAGGGAGCAGTTCTTC. It codes for CASSQLLREQFF.